The rows below give T cell receptor beta chains drawn from one sample of a study of shared clonotypes between healthy human individuals. TCRdb's table, derived via immunoSEQ multiplex PCR, lists solely in-frame clones and lacks some. The data show approximately 1.4 million clones, 95% to 99% seen once. The sequencing input was naive CD4+ T cells sorted from blood. The receptors come from a man aged 25-40 years in good health. CDR3s leave out the opening cysteine and the closing phenylalanine or tryptophan.

J gene: TRBJ2-5; V gene: TRBV7-2; CDR3 protein: ASSLGGTLGGVWETQY
J gene: TRBJ2-7; V gene: TRBV5-1; CDR3 protein: ASSVDGFYEQY
J gene: TRBJ2-2; V gene: TRBV2; CDR3 protein: ASTASGELF
J gene: TRBJ1-1; V gene: TRBV5-5; CDR3 protein: ASSLIPGQLNTEAF
J gene: TRBJ2-5; V gene: TRBV5-1; CDR3 protein: ASSLGTGGETQY
J gene: TRBJ2-2; V gene: TRBV18; CDR3 protein: ASSPSGQTNTGELF
J gene: TRBJ2-5; V gene: TRBV2; CDR3 protein: ASSVEPGEDETQY
J gene: TRBJ2-1; V gene: TRBV7-6; CDR3 protein: ASSLALAFPYNEQF
J gene: TRBJ2-5; V gene: TRBV11-2; CDR3 protein: ASTIGSQETQY
J gene: TRBJ2-7; V gene: TRBV5-4; CDR3 protein: ASSSDRGITYEQY
J gene: TRBJ2-1; V gene: TRBV6-5; CDR3 protein: ASGLADHSYNEQF
J gene: TRBJ1-5; V gene: TRBV6-6; CDR3 protein: ASSHGRGYQPQH
J gene: TRBJ2-5; V gene: TRBV7-2; CDR3 protein: ASSPGGEGPQETQY
J gene: TRBJ2-5; V gene: TRBV5-4; CDR3 protein: ASTPGQGRETQY
J gene: TRBJ1-1; V gene: TRBV5-1; CDR3 protein: ASSLRKRDVISWGTEAF
J gene: TRBJ1-4; V gene: TRBV7-9; CDR3 protein: ASSLPRVATNEKLF
J gene: TRBJ2-7; V gene: TRBV9; CDR3 protein: ASSVGAGGPHEQY
J gene: TRBJ2-5; V gene: TRBV19; CDR3 protein: ASSIELAGGRETQY
J gene: TRBJ1-4; V gene: TRBV2; CDR3 protein: ASSVYATNEKLF
J gene: TRBJ2-3; V gene: TRBV28; CDR3 protein: ASSFRGTQY
J gene: TRBJ2-5; V gene: TRBV28; CDR3 protein: ASSFRGQGTQY